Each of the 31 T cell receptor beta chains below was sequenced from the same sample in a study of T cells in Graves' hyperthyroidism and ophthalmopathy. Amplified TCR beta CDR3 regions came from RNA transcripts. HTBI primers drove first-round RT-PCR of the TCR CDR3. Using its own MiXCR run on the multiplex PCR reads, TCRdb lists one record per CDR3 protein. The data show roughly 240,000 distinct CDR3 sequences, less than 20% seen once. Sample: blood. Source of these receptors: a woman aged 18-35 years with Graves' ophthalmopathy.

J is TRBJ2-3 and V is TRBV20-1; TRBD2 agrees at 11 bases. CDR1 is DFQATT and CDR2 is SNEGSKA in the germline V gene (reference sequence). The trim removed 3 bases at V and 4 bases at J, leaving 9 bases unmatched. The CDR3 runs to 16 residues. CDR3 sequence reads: CSARDPLAGDSDTQYF. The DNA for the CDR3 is TGCAGTGCTAGGGATCCACTAGCGGGAGACTCAGATACGCAGTATTTT.

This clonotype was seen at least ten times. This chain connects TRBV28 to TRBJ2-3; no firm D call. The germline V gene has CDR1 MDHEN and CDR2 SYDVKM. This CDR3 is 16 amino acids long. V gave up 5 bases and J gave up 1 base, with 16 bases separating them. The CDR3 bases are TGTGCCAGCAGTCCCCTGGGATCGGCTGGCACAGATACGCAGTATTTT. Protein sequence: CASSPLGSAGTDTQYF.

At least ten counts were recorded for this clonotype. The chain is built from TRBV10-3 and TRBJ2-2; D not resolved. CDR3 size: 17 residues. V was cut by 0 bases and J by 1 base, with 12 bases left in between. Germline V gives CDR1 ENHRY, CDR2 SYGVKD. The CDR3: CAISESFRSENTGELFF. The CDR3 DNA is TGTGCCATCAGTGAGTCGTTCAGATCAGAGAACACCGGGGAGCTGTTTTTT.

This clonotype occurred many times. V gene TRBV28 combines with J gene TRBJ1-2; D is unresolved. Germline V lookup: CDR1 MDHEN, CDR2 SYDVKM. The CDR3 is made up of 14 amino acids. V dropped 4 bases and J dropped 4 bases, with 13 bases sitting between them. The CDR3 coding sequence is TGTGCCAGCAGTTCACCGGTGTTCGGCTATGGCTACACCTTC. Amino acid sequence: CASSSPVFGYGYTF.

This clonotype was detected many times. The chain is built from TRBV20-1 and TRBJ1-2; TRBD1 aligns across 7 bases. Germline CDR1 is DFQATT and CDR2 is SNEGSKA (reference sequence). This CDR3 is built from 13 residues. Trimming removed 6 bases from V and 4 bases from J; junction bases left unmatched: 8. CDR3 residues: CSAEGAGSYGYTF. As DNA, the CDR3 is TGCAGTGCCGAGGGGGCTGGAAGCTATGGCTACACCTTC.

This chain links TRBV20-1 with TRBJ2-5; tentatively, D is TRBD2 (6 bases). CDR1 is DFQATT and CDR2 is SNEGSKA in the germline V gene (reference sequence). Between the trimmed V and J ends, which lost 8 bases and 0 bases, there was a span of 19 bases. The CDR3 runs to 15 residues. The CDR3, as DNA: TGCAGTCAATCGGAAGTGGGGAGGTACCAAGAGACCCAGTACTTC. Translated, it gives CSQSEVGRYQETQYF.

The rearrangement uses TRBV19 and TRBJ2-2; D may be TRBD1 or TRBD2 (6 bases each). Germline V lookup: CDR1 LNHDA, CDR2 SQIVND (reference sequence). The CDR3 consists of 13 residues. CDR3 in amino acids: CASQQGLTGELFF. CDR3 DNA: TGTGCATCGCAACAGGGACTCACCGGGGAGCTGTTTTTT.

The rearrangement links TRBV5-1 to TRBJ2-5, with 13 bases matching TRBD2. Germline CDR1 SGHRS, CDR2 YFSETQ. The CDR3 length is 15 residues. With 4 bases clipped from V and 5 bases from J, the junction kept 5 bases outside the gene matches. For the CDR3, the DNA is TGCGCCAGCAGCGCTGGGACTAGCGGGGAGGAGACCCAGTACTTC. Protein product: CASSAGTSGEETQYF.

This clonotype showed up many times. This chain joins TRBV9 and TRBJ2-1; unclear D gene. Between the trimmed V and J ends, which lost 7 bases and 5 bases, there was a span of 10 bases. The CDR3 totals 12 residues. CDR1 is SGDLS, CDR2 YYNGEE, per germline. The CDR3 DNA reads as TGTGCCAGCGGCAAGGAAAACAATGAGCAGTTCTTC. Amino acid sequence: CASGKENNEQFF.

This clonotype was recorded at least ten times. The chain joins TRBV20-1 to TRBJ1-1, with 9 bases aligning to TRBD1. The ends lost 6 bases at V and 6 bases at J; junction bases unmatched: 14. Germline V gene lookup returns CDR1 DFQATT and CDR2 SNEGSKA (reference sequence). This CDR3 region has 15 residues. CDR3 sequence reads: CSAVPGQGLGAEAFF. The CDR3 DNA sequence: TGCAGTGCCGTCCCGGGACAGGGATTAGGAGCTGAAGCTTTCTTT.

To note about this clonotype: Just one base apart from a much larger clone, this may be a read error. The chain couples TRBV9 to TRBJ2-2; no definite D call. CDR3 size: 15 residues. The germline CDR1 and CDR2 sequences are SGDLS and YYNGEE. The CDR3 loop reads CASIVSNWNTGELFF. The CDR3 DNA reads TGTGCCAGCATCGTATCCAACTGGAACACCGGGGAGCTGTTTTTT. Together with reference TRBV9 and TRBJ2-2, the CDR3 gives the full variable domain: DSGVTQTPKHLITATGQRVTLRCSPRSGDLSVYWYQQSLDQGLQFLIQYYNGEERAKGNILERFSAQQFPDLHSELNLSSLELGDSALYFCASIVSNWNTGELFFGEGSRLTVL.

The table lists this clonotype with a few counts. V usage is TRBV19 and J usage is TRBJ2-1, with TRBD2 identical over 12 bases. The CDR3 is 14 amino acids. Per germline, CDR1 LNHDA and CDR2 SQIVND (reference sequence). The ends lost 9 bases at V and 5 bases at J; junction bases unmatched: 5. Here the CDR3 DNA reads TGTGCCAGCTCTCTAGCGGGAGGGCACAATGAGCAGTTCTTC. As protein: CASSLAGGHNEQFF.

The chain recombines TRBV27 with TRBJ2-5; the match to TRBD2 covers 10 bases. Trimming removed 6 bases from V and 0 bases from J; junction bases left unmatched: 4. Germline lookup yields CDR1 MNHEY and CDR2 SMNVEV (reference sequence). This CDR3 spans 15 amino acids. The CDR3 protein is CASRPGLADQETQYF. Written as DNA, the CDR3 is TGTGCCAGCAGACCCGGACTAGCGGACCAAGAGACCCAGTACTTC.

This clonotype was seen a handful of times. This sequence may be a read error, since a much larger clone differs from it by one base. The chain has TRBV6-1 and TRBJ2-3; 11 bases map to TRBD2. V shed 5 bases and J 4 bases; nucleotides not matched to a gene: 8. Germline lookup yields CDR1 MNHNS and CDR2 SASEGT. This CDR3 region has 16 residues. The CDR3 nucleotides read TGTGCCAGCAGTAGAACTAGCGGGGGTTGGGCAGATACGCAGTATTTT. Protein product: CASSRTSGGWADTQYF.

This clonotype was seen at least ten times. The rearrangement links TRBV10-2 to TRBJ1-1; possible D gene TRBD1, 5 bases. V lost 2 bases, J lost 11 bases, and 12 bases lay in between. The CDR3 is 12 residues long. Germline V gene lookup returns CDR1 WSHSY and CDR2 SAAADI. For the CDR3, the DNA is TGCGCCAGCAGTGAGGTGGAGGGGAAGGCTTTCTTT. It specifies CASSEVEGKAFF.

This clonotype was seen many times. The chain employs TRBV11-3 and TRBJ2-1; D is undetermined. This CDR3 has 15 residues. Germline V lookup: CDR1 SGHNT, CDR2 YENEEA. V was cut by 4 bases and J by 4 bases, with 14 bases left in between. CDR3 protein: CASSSPAQGYNEQFF. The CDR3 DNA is TGTGCCAGCAGCTCCCCGGCGCAAGGATACAATGAGCAGTTCTTC. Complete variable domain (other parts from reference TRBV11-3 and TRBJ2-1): EAGVVQSPRYKIIEKKQPVAFWCNPISGHNTLYWYLQNLGQGPELLIRYENEEAVDDSQLPKDRFSAERLKGVDSTLKIQPAELGDSAVYLCASSSPAQGYNEQFFGPGTRLTVL.

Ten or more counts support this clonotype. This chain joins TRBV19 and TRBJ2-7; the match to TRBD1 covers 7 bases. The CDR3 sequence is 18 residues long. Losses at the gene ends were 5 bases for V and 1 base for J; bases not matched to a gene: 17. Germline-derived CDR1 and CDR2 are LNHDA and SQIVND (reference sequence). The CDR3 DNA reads TGTGCCAGTAGTGAGATCACTCCGGGACAGTCTGAATCCTACGAGCAGTACTTC. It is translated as CASSEITPGQSESYEQYF.

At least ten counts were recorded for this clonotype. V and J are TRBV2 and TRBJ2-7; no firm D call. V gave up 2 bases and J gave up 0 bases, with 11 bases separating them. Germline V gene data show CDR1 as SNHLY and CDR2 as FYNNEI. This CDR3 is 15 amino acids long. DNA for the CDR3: TGTGCCAGCAGTGAACACGGTATGAGCTCCTACGAGCAGTACTTC. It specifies CASSEHGMSSYEQYF.

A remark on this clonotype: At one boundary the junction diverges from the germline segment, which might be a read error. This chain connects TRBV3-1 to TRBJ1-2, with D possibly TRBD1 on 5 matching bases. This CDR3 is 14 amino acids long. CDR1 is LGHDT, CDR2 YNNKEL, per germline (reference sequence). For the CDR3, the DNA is TGTGCCAGCAGCTGGGACGGCTCTAACGATGGCTACACCTTC. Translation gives CASSWDGSNDGYTF. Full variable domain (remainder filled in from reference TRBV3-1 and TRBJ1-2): DTAVSQTPKYLVTQMGNDKSIKCEQNLGHDTMYWYKQDSKKFLKIMFSYNNKELIINETVPNRFSPKSPDKAHLNLHINSLELGDSAVYFCASSWDGSNDGYTFGSGTRLTVV.

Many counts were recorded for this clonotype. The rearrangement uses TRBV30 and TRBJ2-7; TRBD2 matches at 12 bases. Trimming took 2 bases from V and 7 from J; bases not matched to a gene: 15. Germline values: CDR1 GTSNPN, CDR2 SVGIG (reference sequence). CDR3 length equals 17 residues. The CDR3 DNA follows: TGTGCCTGGAGTCCCACCAGGACTAGCGGGGCGGTCGGAGAGCAGTACTTC. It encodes CAWSPTRTSGAVGEQYF.

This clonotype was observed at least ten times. The chain's CDR3 is CASSLGQGSYNEQFF. The CDR3 nucleotides read TGTGCCAGCAGCTTAGGACAGGGGTCCTACAATGAGCAGTTCTTC. The genes are TRBV11-2 and TRBJ2-1, with 8 bases that match TRBD1. CDR1 is SGHAT, CDR2 FQNNGV, per germline. V gave up 1 base and J gave up 1 base; unmatched junction bases: 0. The CDR3 extends over 15 amino acids.

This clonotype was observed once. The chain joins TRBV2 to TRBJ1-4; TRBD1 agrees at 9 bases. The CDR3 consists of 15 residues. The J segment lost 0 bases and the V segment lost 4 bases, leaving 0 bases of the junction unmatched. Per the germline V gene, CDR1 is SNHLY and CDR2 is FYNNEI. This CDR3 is CASSGTGATNEKLFF. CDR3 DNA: TGTGCCAGCAGTGGGACAGGGGCAACTAATGAAAAACTGTTTTTT.

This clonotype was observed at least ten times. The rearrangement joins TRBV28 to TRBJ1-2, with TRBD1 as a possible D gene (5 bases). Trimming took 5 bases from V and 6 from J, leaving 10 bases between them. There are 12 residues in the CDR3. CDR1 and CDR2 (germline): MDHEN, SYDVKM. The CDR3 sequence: CASSRQSHGYTF. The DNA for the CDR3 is TGTGCCAGCAGTCGACAGTCTCATGGCTACACCTTC.

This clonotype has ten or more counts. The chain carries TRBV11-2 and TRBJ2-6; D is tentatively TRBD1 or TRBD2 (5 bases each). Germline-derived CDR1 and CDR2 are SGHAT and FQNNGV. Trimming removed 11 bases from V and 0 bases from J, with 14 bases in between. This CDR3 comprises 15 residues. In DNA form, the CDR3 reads TGTGCCTCCCGGGACCGGAGCTCTGGGGCCAACGTCCTGACTTTC. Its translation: CASRDRSSGANVLTF.

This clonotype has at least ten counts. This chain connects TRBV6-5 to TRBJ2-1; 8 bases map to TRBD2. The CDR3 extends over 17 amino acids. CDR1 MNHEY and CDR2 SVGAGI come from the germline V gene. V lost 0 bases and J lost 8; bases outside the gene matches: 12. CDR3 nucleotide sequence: TGTGCCAGCAGTTACTCCGGCGGGGGGCTAGGAGATTATGAGCAGTTCTTC. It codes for CASSYSGGGLGDYEQFF.

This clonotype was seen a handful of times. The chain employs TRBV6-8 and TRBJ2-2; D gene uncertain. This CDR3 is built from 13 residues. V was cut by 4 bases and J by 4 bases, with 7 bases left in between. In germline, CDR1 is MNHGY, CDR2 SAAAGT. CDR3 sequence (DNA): TGTGCCAGCAGTTTTACGAGCACCGGGGAGCTGTTTTTT. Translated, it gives CASSFTSTGELFF.

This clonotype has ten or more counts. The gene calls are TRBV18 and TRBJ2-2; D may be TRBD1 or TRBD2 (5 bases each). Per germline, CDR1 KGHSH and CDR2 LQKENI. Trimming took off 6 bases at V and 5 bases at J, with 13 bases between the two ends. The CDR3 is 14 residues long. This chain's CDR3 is CASSGPLGTGELFF. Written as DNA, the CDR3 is TGTGCCAGCTCGGGACCGCTGGGGACCGGGGAGCTGTTTTTT.

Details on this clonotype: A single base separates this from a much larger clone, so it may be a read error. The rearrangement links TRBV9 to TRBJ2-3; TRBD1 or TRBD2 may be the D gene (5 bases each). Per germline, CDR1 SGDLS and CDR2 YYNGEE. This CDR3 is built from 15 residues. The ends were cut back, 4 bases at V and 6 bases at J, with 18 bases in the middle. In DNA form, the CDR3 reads TGTGCCAGCAGCCAACGGGGCAGGGTATCCGATACGCAGTATTTT. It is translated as CASSQRGRVSDTQYF.

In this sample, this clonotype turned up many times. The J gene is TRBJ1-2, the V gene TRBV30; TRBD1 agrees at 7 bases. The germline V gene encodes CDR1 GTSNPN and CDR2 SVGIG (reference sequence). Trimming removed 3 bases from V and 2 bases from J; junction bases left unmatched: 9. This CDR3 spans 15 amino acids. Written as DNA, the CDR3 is TGTGCCTGGAGGCCTCCGGGACAGATCAACTATGGCTACACCTTC. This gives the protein CAWRPPGQINYGYTF.

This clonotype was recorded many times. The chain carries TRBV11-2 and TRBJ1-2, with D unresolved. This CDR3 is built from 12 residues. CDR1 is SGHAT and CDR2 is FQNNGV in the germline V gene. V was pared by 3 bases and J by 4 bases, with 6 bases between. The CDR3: CASSLGSYGYTF. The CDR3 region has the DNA TGTGCCAGCAGCTTGGGGAGCTATGGCTACACCTTC.

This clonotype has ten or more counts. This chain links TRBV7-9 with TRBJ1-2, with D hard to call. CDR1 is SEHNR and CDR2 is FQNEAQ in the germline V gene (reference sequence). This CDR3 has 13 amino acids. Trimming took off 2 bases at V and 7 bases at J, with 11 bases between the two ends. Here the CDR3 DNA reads TGTGCCAGCAGCTTAAGCTCGCTCTTTGGCTACACCTTC. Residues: CASSLSSLFGYTF.